This T cell receptor (beta chain) was found in a study of blood T cells in healthy people across ages. Study conclusions and caveats: Donor CMV status, an unknown factor, possibly confounded changes in expanded clonotypes. More naive CD4+ cells and higher diversity were found in long-lived than in aged donors.

Using a J-beta primer mix together with a sample-barcoded 5' primer, a second PCR was run for roughly 6 to 12 cycles. Unique molecular identifiers of 12 random nucleotides labeled each cDNA. TCRdb passed the 5' RACE reads through MiXCR, listing each CDR3 protein once. The sample records fewer than 1 million distinct CDR3 sequences, around 45% being singletons. Remarks on this clonotype: Its antigen is unidentified.

The clonotype was recovered from a man in his sixties in good health. Material: blood.

CDR3 bases: TGTGCCAGCAGCCCATTCCCGACAGTCACTGAAGCTTTCTTT. It specifies CASSPFPTVTEAFF. The chain has TRBV3-1 and TRBJ1-1; a weak D match, TRBD1 (5 bases). Trimming shortened V by 4 bases and J by 4 bases, and 13 bases separated the two germline ends. The CDR3 runs 14 residues. The V gene's germline CDR1 is LGHDT and CDR2 YNNKEL (reference sequence).